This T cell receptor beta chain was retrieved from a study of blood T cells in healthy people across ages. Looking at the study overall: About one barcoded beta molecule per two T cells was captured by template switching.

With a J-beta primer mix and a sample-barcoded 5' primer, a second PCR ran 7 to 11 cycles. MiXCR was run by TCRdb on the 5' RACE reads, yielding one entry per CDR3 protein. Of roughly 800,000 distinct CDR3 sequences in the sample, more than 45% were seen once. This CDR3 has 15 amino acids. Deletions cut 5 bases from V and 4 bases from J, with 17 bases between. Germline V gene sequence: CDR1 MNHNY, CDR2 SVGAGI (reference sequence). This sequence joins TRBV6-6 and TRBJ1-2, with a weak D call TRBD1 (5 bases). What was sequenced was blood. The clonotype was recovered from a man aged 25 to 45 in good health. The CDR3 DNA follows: TGTGCCAGCAGTGTGACAGTCCAGTCACCCTATGGCTACACCTTC. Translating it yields CASSVTVQSPYGYTF.